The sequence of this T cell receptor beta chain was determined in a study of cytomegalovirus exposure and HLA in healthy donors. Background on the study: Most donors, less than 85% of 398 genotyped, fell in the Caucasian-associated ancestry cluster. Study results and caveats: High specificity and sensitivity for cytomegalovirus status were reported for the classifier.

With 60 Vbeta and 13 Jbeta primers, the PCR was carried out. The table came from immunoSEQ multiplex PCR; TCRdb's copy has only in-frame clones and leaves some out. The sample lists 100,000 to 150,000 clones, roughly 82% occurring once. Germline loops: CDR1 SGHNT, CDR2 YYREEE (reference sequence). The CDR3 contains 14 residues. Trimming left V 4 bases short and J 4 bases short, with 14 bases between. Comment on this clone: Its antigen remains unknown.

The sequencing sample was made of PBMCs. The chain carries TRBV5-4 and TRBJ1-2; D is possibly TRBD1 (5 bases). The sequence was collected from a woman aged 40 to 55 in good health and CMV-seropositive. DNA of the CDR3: TGTGCCAGCAGCCCTGAGACAGACTTCTATGGCTACACCTTC. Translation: CASSPETDFYGYTF.